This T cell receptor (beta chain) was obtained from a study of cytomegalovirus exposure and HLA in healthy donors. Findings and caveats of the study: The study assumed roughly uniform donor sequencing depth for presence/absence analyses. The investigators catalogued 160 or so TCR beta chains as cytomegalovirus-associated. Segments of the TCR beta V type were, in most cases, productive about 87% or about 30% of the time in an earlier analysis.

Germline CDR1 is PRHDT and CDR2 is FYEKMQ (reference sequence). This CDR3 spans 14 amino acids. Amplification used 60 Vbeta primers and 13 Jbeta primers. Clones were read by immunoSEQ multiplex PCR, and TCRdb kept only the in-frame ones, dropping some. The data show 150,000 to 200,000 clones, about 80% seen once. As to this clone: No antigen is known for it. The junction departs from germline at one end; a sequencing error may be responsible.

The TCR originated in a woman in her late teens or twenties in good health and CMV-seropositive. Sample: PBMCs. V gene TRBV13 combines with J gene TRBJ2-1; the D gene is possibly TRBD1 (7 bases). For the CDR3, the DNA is TGTGCCAGCAGCTTAGGGACAGGGAGGAATGAGCAGCTCTTC. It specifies CASSLGTGRNEQLF. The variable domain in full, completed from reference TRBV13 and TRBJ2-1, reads AAGVIQSPRHLIKEKRETATLKCYPIPRHDTVYWYQQGPGQDPQFLISFYEKMQSDKGSIPDRFSAQQFSDYHSELNMSSLELGDSALYFCASSLGTGRNEQLFGPGTRLTVL.